The 23 T cell receptor beta chains below were found in one sample sequenced in a study of shared T cell receptors in the human thymus. This table comes from immunoSEQ multiplex PCR, and its TCRdb copy is limited to in-frame clones, with some not included. The repertoire has 600,000 or so clones, around 87% of them found once; the top ten carry more than 0.009%. The sample was also linked to a second study, of human thymus T cells.

Sequences were obtained from thymocytes. The origin of the receptors is a boy under two years old with a congenital heart defect.

In the case of this clone: Other DNA sequences in this specimen translate into the identical CDR3. The J gene is TRBJ2-7, the V gene TRBV7-9; D is unresolved. This CDR3 has 11 amino acids. The germline V and J ends were trimmed by 2 bases and 6 bases, with 5 bases remaining between them. Germline V lookup: CDR1 SEHNR, CDR2 FQNEAQ (reference sequence). CDR3 sequence (DNA): TGTGCCAGCAGCTTACCCGGCGAGCAGTACTTC. Its translation is CASSLPGEQYF.

The rearrangement links TRBV7-8 to TRBJ1-5, with 8 positions matching TRBD1. The ends lost 1 base at V and 6 bases at J; junction bases unmatched: 14. Germline V gives CDR1 SGHVS, CDR2 FQNEAQ. CDR3 length: 18 residues. The CDR3 region has the DNA TGTGCCAGCAGCTTAGATCCCCTCGGCCGGACAGGGTGTCAGCCCCAGCATTTT. Its translation is CASSLDPLGRTGCQPQHF.

V and J are TRBV5-4 and TRBJ2-1; D is possibly TRBD2 (5 bases). The CDR3 extends over 15 amino acids. The germline V and J ends were trimmed by 4 bases and 3 bases, with 14 bases remaining between them. Germline V gene data show CDR1 as SGHNT and CDR2 as YYREEE (reference sequence). CDR3 bases: TGTGCCAGCAGCGCGGGTCCGGGGAGCTACAATGAGCAGTTCTTC. Its translation: CASSAGPGSYNEQFF.

This rearrangement joins TRBV5-6 to TRBJ1-2; D perhaps matches TRBD1 (6 bases). The V gene lost 4 bases and the J gene lost 4 bases, with 17 bases spanning the gap. Germline values: CDR1 SGHDT, CDR2 YYEEEE. The CDR3 has 15 residues. CDR3 residues: CASSVRDTLCYGYTF. In DNA, the CDR3 is TGTGCCAGCAGCGTCCGGGACACCCTTTGCTATGGCTACACCTTC.

V usage is TRBV28 and J usage is TRBJ2-5; TRBD2 agrees at 7 bases. The germline CDR1 and CDR2 sequences are MDHEN and SYDVKM. V lost 2 bases, J lost 2 bases, and 2 bases stayed unmatched. CDR3 length: 14 residues. The chain's CDR3 is CASSLGLVQETQYF. Written as DNA, the CDR3 is TGTGCCAGCAGTTTAGGACTAGTTCAAGAGACCCAGTACTTC.

V is TRBV4-3 and J is TRBJ2-3; 14 nucleotides agree with TRBD2. Germline values: CDR1 LGHNA, CDR2 YSLEER. V shed 0 bases and J 6 bases; nucleotides not matched to a gene: 8. The CDR3 has 18 residues. CDR3 region: CASSQDAQTSGGEDTQYF. The CDR3 nucleotides read TGCGCCAGCAGCCAAGACGCACAGACTAGCGGGGGGGAGGATACGCAGTATTTT.

The chain recombines TRBV5-1 with TRBJ1-1; 9 bases map to TRBD1. From germline, CDR1 is SGHRS and CDR2 YFSETQ. Trimming at V came to 4 bases and at J to 10 bases, leaving 5 bases not matched to a gene. The CDR3 runs to 12 residues. CDR3 bases: TGCGCCAGCAGCATTGACAGGGGGGGAGCTTTCTTT. Its protein product is CASSIDRGGAFF.

This chain joins TRBV10-1 and TRBJ2-3, with 8 bases aligning to TRBD1. In germline, CDR1 is WNHNN, CDR2 SYGVQD (reference sequence). V lost 7 bases, J lost 0 bases, and 18 bases stayed unmatched. The CDR3 has 19 residues. CDR3 loop: CASTSRRDRGRPSTDTQYF. Written as DNA, the CDR3 is TGCGCCAGCACCTCGCGTCGTGACAGGGGCAGGCCTAGCACAGATACGCAGTATTTT.

This rearrangement joins TRBV4-3 to TRBJ1-1; no definite D call. The length of the CDR3 is 14 residues. Germline V gives CDR1 LGHNA, CDR2 YSLEER. Trimming cost V 2 bases and J 5 bases, with 12 bases left between them. The CDR3 reads CASSQLKFRTEAFF. Here the CDR3 DNA reads TGCGCCAGCAGCCAACTCAAGTTTCGGACTGAAGCTTTCTTT.

J is TRBJ2-7 and V is TRBV30, with TRBD2 as a possible D gene (5 bases). The V gene's germline CDR1 is GTSNPN and CDR2 SVGIG (reference sequence). The length of the CDR3 is 17 residues. V dropped 0 bases and J dropped 5 bases, with 23 bases sitting between them. The CDR3 spells CAWSVATPRRWENEQYF. DNA for the CDR3: TGTGCCTGGAGTGTTGCCACCCCTCGCAGGTGGGAGAACGAGCAGTACTTC.

This clone was recorded only once. V is TRBV5-6 and J is TRBJ2-1; 9 bases agree with TRBD2. Trimming at V came to 0 bases and at J to 8 bases, leaving 3 bases not matched to a gene. CDR1 is SGHDT and CDR2 is YYEEEE in the germline V gene. The CDR3 is 14 residues long. The CDR3 nucleotides are TGTGCCAGCAGCTTGGGCGGGGGGGCCTATGAGCAGTTCTTC. It translates to CASSLGGGAYEQFF. Together with reference TRBV5-6 and TRBJ2-1, the CDR3 gives the full variable domain: DAGVTQSPTHLIKTRGQQVTLRCSPKSGHDTVSWYQQALGQGPQFIFQYYEEEERQRGNFPDRFSGHQFPNYSSELNVNALLLGDSALYLCASSLGGGAYEQFFGPGTRLTVL.

This chain connects TRBV19 to TRBJ1-2, with TRBD1 identical over 8 bases. The CDR3 contains 12 residues. V was pared by 8 bases and J by 3 bases, with 2 bases of the junction left unmatched. CDR1 and CDR2 (germline): LNHDA, SQIVND (reference sequence). CDR3 protein: CASHRGDYGYTF. CDR3 sequence (DNA): TGTGCCAGTCACAGGGGGGACTATGGCTACACCTTC.

The chain has TRBV5-1 and TRBJ2-3; 10 nucleotides align to TRBD1. V lost 2 bases and J lost 3; bases outside the gene matches: 3. This CDR3 contains 15 residues. Germline V gene lookup returns CDR1 SGHRS and CDR2 YFSETQ. The CDR3 sequence: CASSLGTGVTDTQYF. DNA for the CDR3: TGCGCCAGCAGCTTAGGGACAGGGGTGACAGATACGCAGTATTTT.

The chain couples TRBV28 to TRBJ1-2, with 9 bases aligning to TRBD1. J gave up 4 bases and V 2 bases, and 2 bases lay outside the gene matches. The length of the CDR3 is 14 residues. The germline V gene encodes CDR1 MDHEN and CDR2 SYDVKM. This CDR3 is CASSLGTGSYGYTF. The CDR3 DNA reads TGTGCCAGCAGTTTAGGGACAGGGAGCTATGGCTACACCTTC.

This chain joins TRBV25-1 and TRBJ2-7, with D unclear. Germline CDR1 is MGHDK and CDR2 is SYGVNS. The V end lost 2 bases, the J end lost 1 base, and 9 bases lay between the germline ends. This CDR3 region has 14 residues. This CDR3 is CASSETAESYEQYF. The CDR3 DNA is TGTGCCAGCAGTGAAACAGCAGAATCCTACGAGCAGTACTTC.

The chain uses TRBV7-2 and TRBJ2-4; 10 bases align to TRBD2. Losses at the gene ends were 1 base for V and 7 bases for J; bases not matched to a gene: 13. Germline CDR1 reads SGHTA; CDR2 reads FQGNSA. The CDR3 loop spans 18 amino acids. The CDR3 nucleotides are TGTGCCAGCAGCTTAGAGCGCGAGCGGGAGGGCCGTAGGAACATTCAGTACTTC. The encoded protein is CASSLEREREGRRNIQYF.

The J gene is TRBJ1-4, the V gene TRBV6-1; 8 bases align to TRBD1. There are 14 residues in the CDR3. J lost 7 bases, V lost 1 base, and 2 bases had no gene match. Germline lookup yields CDR1 MNHNS and CDR2 SASEGT. CDR3 region: CASSEGRGREKLFF. The CDR3 region has the DNA TGTGCCAGCAGTGAAGGCAGGGGGCGTGAAAAACTGTTTTTT.

The V and J genes are TRBV28 and TRBJ2-1; 8 bases match TRBD2. The germline V gene encodes CDR1 MDHEN and CDR2 SYDVKM. This CDR3 is 16 amino acids long. With V trimmed by 3 bases and J by 7 bases, 11 bases remained unmatched. In DNA form, the CDR3 reads TGTGCCAGCAGTTTCCCGGGACTAGGAGTAGGGAATGAGCAGTTCTTC. As protein: CASSFPGLGVGNEQFF.

This clone has just one count. In nucleotides, the CDR3 is TGTGCCTGGAGTGCGGGGACTAAGTCCTACAATGAGCAGTTCTTC. It codes for CAWSAGTKSYNEQFF. The chain combines TRBV30 with TRBJ2-1; the match to TRBD2 covers 7 bases. The CDR3 is 15 residues long. In germline, CDR1 is GTSNPN, CDR2 SVGIG (reference sequence). V was pared by 1 base and J by 1 base, with 4 bases of the junction left unmatched. Filled out from reference TRBV30 and TRBJ2-1, the complete variable domain reads SQTIHQWPATLVQPVGSPLSLECTVEGTSNPNLYWYRQAAGRGLQLLFYSVGIGQISSEVPQNLSASRPQDRQFILSSKKLLLSDSGFYLCAWSAGTKSYNEQFFGPGTRLTVL.

V usage is TRBV6-5 and J usage is TRBJ2-1, with a weak D call TRBD2 (7 bases). CDR3 length: 14 amino acids. Germline V gene sequence: CDR1 MNHEY, CDR2 SVGAGI. The V and J ends lost 2 bases and 7 bases respectively, with 12 bases between them. CDR3 DNA sequence: TGTGCCAGCAGTTACCGGGGGGCAGCGAATGAGCAGTTCTTC. This codes for CASSYRGAANEQFF.

Turning to this clone: Other nucleotide sequences from this sample produce the same CDR3. The chain couples TRBV30 to TRBJ1-6, with D possibly matching TRBD1 (6 bases). This CDR3 has 15 amino acids. The ends were cut back, 3 bases at V and 5 bases at J, with 14 bases in the middle. CDR1 and CDR2 from the germline V gene are GTSNPN and SVGIG (reference sequence). The CDR3 region has the DNA TGTGCCTGGAGGCTTCGGGGACAAAATAATTCACCCCTCCACTTT. This codes for CAWRLRGQNNSPLHF.

The chain links TRBV6-1 to TRBJ1-5; D is possibly TRBD1 (6 bases). The V gene lost 4 bases and the J gene lost 5 bases, with 18 bases spanning the gap. CDR3 length: 16 residues. Germline CDR1 MNHNS, CDR2 SASEGT. CDR3: CASSVQVRGWDQPQHF. DNA for the CDR3: TGTGCCAGCAGTGTTCAAGTCAGGGGCTGGGATCAGCCCCAGCATTTT.

The chain is built from TRBV28 and TRBJ1-1, with 7 bases lining up with TRBD1. CDR3 length: 14 amino acids. V trimming: 6 bases; J trimming: 1 base; junction bases outside the gene matches: 5. CDR1 and CDR2 (germline): MDHEN, SYDVKM. CDR3: CASRHRGRNTEAFF. The CDR3 DNA reads as TGTGCCAGCAGACACAGGGGTAGGAACACTGAAGCTTTCTTT.